This record covers a single TCR beta chain. Its target is not known. The sample originates from a study of blood T cells in healthy people across ages. The junction had 12 bases not matched to a gene; V was cut back by 0 bases and J by 7 bases. The CDR3 sequence is 15 residues long. From germline, CDR1 is DFQATT and CDR2 SNEGSKA (reference sequence). Study conclusions and caveats: Age advanced and TCR beta diversity per million T cells fell, roughly linearly.

The authors ran a second PCR of roughly 7 to 11 cycles using a sample-barcoded 5' primer and a J-beta primer mix. TCRdb re-derived calls from the 5' RACE reads in MiXCR, one entry per CDR3 protein. The repertoire has about 1.4 million distinct CDR3 sequences, almost 60% of them found once; the top ten carry roughly 7%. RNA extraction gave at least 5.5 micrograms of total RNA per sample. This receptor was identified in a young man in good health. Sequenced: blood. V gene TRBV20-1 combines with J gene TRBJ2-7; TRBD2 aligns across 7 bases. The CDR3 reads CSARDWGGSANEQYF. Here the CDR3 DNA reads TGCAGTGCTAGAGATTGGGGCGGGAGTGCTAATGAGCAGTACTTC.